Shown below are 20 T cell receptor beta chains from a single sample sequenced in a study of T-cell memory formation after mild COVID-19. MiXCR, applied by TCRdb to the 5' RACE reads, yields one record per CDR3 protein. The table lists 550,000 to 650,000 distinct CDR3 sequences, 15% to 20% of them singletons. Sequenced material: PBMCs or a T cell subset sorted from them (not recorded which). The receptors were gathered from an adult woman who had mild COVID-19 (a few samples of this study predate the infection). Cell type and time point are not known.

A few counts support this clonotype. The chain links TRBV11-2 to TRBJ1-1; D might be TRBD1 (5 bases). CDR3 length: 14 amino acids. CDR1 SGHAT and CDR2 FQNNGV come from the germline V gene. With 1 base removed from V and 4 bases from J, the gap between germline ends came to 10 bases. CDR3 protein: CASSLVLGGTEAFF. Here the CDR3 DNA reads TGTGCCAGCAGCTTAGTTTTGGGGGGCACTGAAGCTTTCTTT.

This chain uses TRBV5-1 with TRBJ1-5; D uncertain. Trimming shortened V by 0 bases and J by 0 bases, and 7 bases separated the two germline ends. Germline CDR1 SGHRS, CDR2 YFSETQ. The CDR3 has 15 residues. CDR3 sequence (DNA): TGCGCCAGCAGCTTGGACGGCCTTAGCAATCAGCCCCAGCATTTT. Its translation is CASSLDGLSNQPQHF.

The chain recombines TRBV5-1 with TRBJ2-1; weak D call: TRBD1 (6 bases). Between the trimmed V and J ends, which lost 0 bases and 14 bases, there was a span of 12 bases. The CDR3 loop spans 12 amino acids. CDR1 and CDR2 (germline): SGHRS, YFSETQ. The CDR3 nucleotides read TGCGCCAGCAGCTTGGGCTCAGGGGTCGAGTTCTTC. Translating it yields CASSLGSGVEFF.

This chain connects TRBV2 to TRBJ2-1, with 9 nucleotides matching TRBD2. The germline gives CDR1 SNHLY, CDR2 FYNNEI. With V trimmed by 4 bases and J by 4 bases, 5 bases remained unmatched. The CDR3 is 15 amino acids. The CDR3 is CASSAERGVYNEQFF. For the CDR3, the DNA is TGTGCCAGCAGTGCTGAGCGGGGGGTTTACAATGAGCAGTTCTTC.

The sample holds many counts of this clonotype. V gene TRBV7-9 combines with J gene TRBJ2-1; D is uncertain. Trimming shortened V by 1 base and J by 8 bases, and 0 bases separated the two germline ends. CDR1 is SEHNR and CDR2 is FQNEAQ in the germline V gene (reference sequence). The CDR3 consists of 10 residues. For the CDR3, the DNA is TGTGCCAGCAGCTTAGATGAGCAGTTCTTC. This translates into CASSLDEQFF.

This clonotype has a count of ten or more. The chain couples TRBV12-3 or TRBV12-4 to TRBJ2-1, with a possible D match to TRBD2 (5 bases). The CDR3 consists of 13 residues. V lost 6 bases, J lost 9 bases, and 15 bases lay in between. In nucleotides, the CDR3 is TGTGCCAGCAGGCTACTAGAACTCGGTGAGCAGTTCTTC. This gives the protein CASRLLELGEQFF.

The rearrangement links TRBV27 to TRBJ1-1, with a tentative D call TRBD1 (6 bases). Trimming took 5 bases from V and 5 from J, leaving 15 bases between them. CDR3 length equals 14 residues. Germline values: CDR1 MNHEY, CDR2 SMNVEV (reference sequence). The CDR3 loop reads CASSLNRARTEAFF. CDR3 nucleotides: TGTGCCAGCAGTCTCAACAGGGCGAGGACTGAAGCTTTCTTT.

This clonotype has more than one count but fewer than ten. V and J are TRBV4-3 and TRBJ1-2, with 9 bases fitting TRBD1. This CDR3 is 16 amino acids long. Trimming removed 0 bases from V and 4 bases from J; junction bases left unmatched: 6. The germline CDR1 and CDR2 sequences are LGHNA and YSLEER. The CDR3 loop is CASSQDRQGGGYGYTF. CDR3 bases: TGCGCCAGCAGCCAAGACCGACAGGGGGGCGGCTATGGCTACACCTTC.

The chain combines TRBV24-1 with TRBJ2-1; D might be TRBD1 or TRBD2, each matching 5 bases. CDR1 is KGHDR, CDR2 SFDVKD, per germline. The CDR3 totals 13 residues. V was pared by 3 bases and J by 10 bases, with 12 bases between. The CDR3 DNA follows: TGTGCCACCAGTGATGGGGGAGATAGGGAGCAGTTCTTC. This sequence encodes CATSDGGDREQFF.

This clonotype has at least ten counts. The V call is TRBV29-1, the J call TRBJ2-2; D ambiguous. Per the germline V gene, CDR1 is SQVTM and CDR2 is ANQGSEA. CDR3 length equals 11 residues. V was pared by 3 bases and J by 1 base, with 0 bases between. The CDR3 here is CSVENTGELFF. CDR3 coding DNA: TGCAGCGTTGAGAACACCGGGGAGCTGTTTTTT.

This clonotype was seen more than once but under ten times. The chain combines TRBV6-5 with TRBJ2-7; 8 positions agree with TRBD1. CDR3 length: 15 residues. Germline V lookup: CDR1 MNHEY, CDR2 SVGAGI. The J segment lost 1 base and the V segment lost 4 bases, leaving 6 bases of the junction unmatched. The CDR3 DNA reads TGTGCCAGCAGTTCGGGACAGGTCCTTTCCTACGAGCAGTACTTC. Translated, it gives CASSSGQVLSYEQYF.

This clonotype appeared a few times. The chain carries TRBV4-1 and TRBJ2-2, with D perhaps matching TRBD1 (5 bases). The CDR3 runs to 15 residues. Germline-derived CDR1 and CDR2 are MGHRA and YSYEKL. V was clipped by 4 bases and J by 0 bases, with 9 bases between them. The chain's CDR3 is CASSPQVANTGELFF. CDR3 bases: TGCGCCAGCAGCCCACAGGTCGCGAACACCGGGGAGCTGTTTTTT.

This clonotype was seen more than once but under ten times. The genes are TRBV12-3 or TRBV12-4 and TRBJ1-2; D might be TRBD1 (5 bases). The V end was cut by 6 bases, the J end by 4 bases, with 12 bases between. The CDR3 is made up of 13 amino acids. CDR3 amino acids: CASSSGLFYGYTF. CDR3 sequence (DNA): TGTGCCAGCAGCTCAGGGCTCTTCTATGGCTACACCTTC.

This clonotype showed up just a few times. The chain recombines TRBV20-1 with TRBJ2-7; D is uncertain. V lost 1 base and J 2 bases, leaving 6 bases between the germline ends. The CDR3 covers 12 residues. CDR1 and CDR2 (germline): DFQATT, SNEGSKA (reference sequence). This CDR3 is CSARGGTYEQYF. In nucleotides, the CDR3 is TGCAGTGCTAGAGGAGGAACCTACGAGCAGTACTTC.

The gene calls are TRBV7-2 and TRBJ2-1; D unresolved. CDR1 and CDR2 (germline): SGHTA, FQGNSA. V lost 0 bases and J lost 6, with 15 bases in between. The CDR3 is 16 amino acids. DNA of the CDR3: TGTGCCAGCAGCTTAGCCCCAGCCCCTAGTGGCAATGAGCAGTTCTTC. It codes for CASSLAPAPSGNEQFF.

The chain recombines TRBV5-8 with TRBJ2-5, with TRBD2 matching over 12 bases. This CDR3 region has 17 residues. Germline-derived CDR1 and CDR2 are SGHTS and YDEGEE. J was trimmed by 1 base and V by 0 bases; bases with no gene match: 4. CDR3 nucleotides: TGTGCCAGCAGCTTGGGGACTAGCGGGATAACCCAAGAGACCCAGTACTTC. Protein: CASSLGTSGITQETQYF.

This chain links TRBV12-3 or TRBV12-4 with TRBJ2-3, with 12 bases lining up with TRBD1. There are 15 residues in the CDR3. The V segment lost 6 bases and the J segment 2 bases; nucleotides outside the gene matches: 3. The CDR3: CASRTGQGATDTQYF. The CDR3 DNA reads as TGTGCCAGCAGAACGGGACAGGGGGCCACAGATACGCAGTATTTT.

The CDR3 spells CASSQDRLIEQFF. For the CDR3, the DNA is TGCGCCAGCAGCCAAGATAGGCTAATTGAGCAGTTCTTC. The genes are TRBV4-3 and TRBJ2-1; D gene uncertain. The CDR3 totals 13 residues. V lost 0 bases and J lost 9, with 9 bases in between. Germline V CDR1 and CDR2: LGHNA, YSLEER.

The sample holds a few counts of this clonotype. The chain recombines TRBV6-4 with TRBJ1-1, with D unclear. The CDR3 is 13 residues long. The V gene's germline CDR1 is MRHNA and CDR2 SNTAGT. Trimming removed 3 bases from V and 4 bases from J, with 9 bases in between. Here the CDR3 DNA reads TGTGCCAGCAGTGAGGCTCTGCTCACTGAAGCTTTCTTT. It translates to CASSEALLTEAFF.

The rearrangement uses TRBV29-1 and TRBJ1-1; maybe TRBD1 (5 bases). The CDR3 runs to 14 residues. V lost 4 bases, J lost 3 bases, and 15 bases lay in between. The germline V gene encodes CDR1 SQVTM and CDR2 ANQGSEA. The CDR3 DNA is TGCAGCGTTGTGGGTCACCTCAGGGACACTGAAGCTTTCTTT. This sequence encodes CSVVGHLRDTEAFF.